This TCR beta chain was found in a study of T cells in Graves' hyperthyroidism and ophthalmopathy. Study at large: Before treatment of any kind, peripheral blood was taken at initial diagnosis.

V gave up 4 bases and J gave up 2 bases; unmatched junction bases: 10. This CDR3 has 16 residues. Germline CDR1 MNHEY, CDR2 SMNVEV (reference sequence). Regions amplified from RNA transcripts were the TCR beta CDR3 regions. A first-round RT-PCR of the TCR CDR3 used the HTBI primer set. TCRdb called the multiplex PCR reads again in MiXCR, with one record for every CDR3 protein. This table has around 690,000 distinct CDR3 sequences, 20% appearing once. Diagnostic assessment was based on clinical symptoms, serum thyroxine and TRAb, thyroid ultrasound and orbital computed tomography. The sequence came from a man aged 25 to 40 with Graves' ophthalmopathy. This chain links TRBV27 with TRBJ2-7, with 8 bases that match TRBD1. The sample taken for sequencing was blood. The CDR3 region is CASSSNGQGRPYEQYF. DNA of the CDR3: TGTGCCAGCAGTTCCAACGGACAGGGCAGGCCCTACGAGCAGTACTTC.